The clone carrying this T cell receptor (beta chain) occurred many times. Its specificity is unknown. Germline CDR1 is MDHEN and CDR2 is SYDVKM. The CDR3 spans 14 residues. Trimming pared 7 bases from V and 4 bases from J, leaving 14 bases between. This specimen belongs to a study of T-cell reconstitution after alpha-beta-depleted transplantation in children. General observations from the study: In patients about two months after transplant, alpha-beta T cells reportedly arose from several hundred expanded graft clones. The authors attributed T-cell counts and diversity one year after transplant mostly to newly produced T cells. Some patients' high day-60 TCRbeta diversity was attributed to recipient cells surviving conditioning.

The TCRbeta library was prepared with unique molecular identifiers. TCRdb fed the PCR reads into MiXCR, producing one record per CDR3 protein. The sample yields 250,000 to 400,000 distinct CDR3 sequences, over 20% seen once. The source material was PBMCs, mostly from graft donor cells, sampled 180 days after TCRalphabeta/CD19-depleted stem cell transplant. This TCR was sampled from a male patient younger than 18 who had a stem cell transplant for acute lymphoblastic leukemia, so the T cells may come from the graft donor. The chain employs TRBV28 and TRBJ2-4, with D perhaps given as TRBD1 or TRBD2 (6 bases each). The CDR3: CASTRGGGKNIQYF. CDR3 DNA: TGTGCCAGCACCCGAGGAGGGGGAAAAAACATTCAGTACTTC.